The clone carrying this TCR beta chain turned up a few times. Its matching antigen is unknown. One entry per CDR3 protein, called by TCRdb with MiXCR from the 5' RACE reads. Here the sample spans fewer than 700,000 distinct CDR3 sequences, around 17% being singletons. The sample is drawn from a study of T-cell memory formation after mild COVID-19. Study-wide context: Each donor largely had its own TCR clusters. General observations from the study: Contracting CD8+ clones were enriched in EMRA, CD4+ mainly in CM and EM.

The CDR3 is 14 residues long. V was clipped by 6 bases and J by 9 bases; unmatched bases: 9. The V gene's germline CDR1 is SGHVS and CDR2 FQNEAQ. This chain links TRBV7-8 with TRBJ2-1, with 9 bases matching TRBD1. This TCR came from an adult woman who had mild COVID-19 (a few samples of this study predate the infection). Cell type and time point are not known. The sequencing sample was made of PBMCs or a T cell subset sorted from them (not recorded which). The CDR3 reads CASSSGTGRAEQFF. CDR3 sequence (DNA): TGTGCCAGCAGTTCCGGGACAGGGCGGGCTGAGCAGTTCTTC.